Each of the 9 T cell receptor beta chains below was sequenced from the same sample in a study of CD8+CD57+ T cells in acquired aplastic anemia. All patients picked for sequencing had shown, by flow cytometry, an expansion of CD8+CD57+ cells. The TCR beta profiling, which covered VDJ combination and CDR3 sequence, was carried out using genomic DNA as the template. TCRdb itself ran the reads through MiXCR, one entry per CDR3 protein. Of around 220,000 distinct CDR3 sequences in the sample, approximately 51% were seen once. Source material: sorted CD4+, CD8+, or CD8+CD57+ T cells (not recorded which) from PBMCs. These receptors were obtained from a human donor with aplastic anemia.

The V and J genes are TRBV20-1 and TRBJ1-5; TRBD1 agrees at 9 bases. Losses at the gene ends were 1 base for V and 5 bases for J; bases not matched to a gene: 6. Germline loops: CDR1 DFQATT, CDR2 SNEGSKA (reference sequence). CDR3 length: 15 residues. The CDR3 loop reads CSARASGTGYQPQHF. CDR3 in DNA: TGCAGTGCTAGAGCCTCAGGGACAGGGTATCAGCCCCAGCATTTT.

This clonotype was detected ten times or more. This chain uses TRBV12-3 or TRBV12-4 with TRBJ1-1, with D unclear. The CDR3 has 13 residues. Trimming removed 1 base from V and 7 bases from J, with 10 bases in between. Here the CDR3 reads CASSLERRGEAFF. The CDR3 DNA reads TGTGCCAGCAGTTTAGAGCGACGCGGTGAAGCTTTCTTT.

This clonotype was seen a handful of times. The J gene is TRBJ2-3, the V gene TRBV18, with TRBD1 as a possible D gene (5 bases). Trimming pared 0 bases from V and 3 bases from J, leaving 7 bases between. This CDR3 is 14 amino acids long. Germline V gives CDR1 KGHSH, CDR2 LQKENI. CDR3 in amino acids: CASSPPSGTDTQYF. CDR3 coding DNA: TGTGCCAGCTCACCACCTTCAGGGACAGATACGCAGTATTTT.

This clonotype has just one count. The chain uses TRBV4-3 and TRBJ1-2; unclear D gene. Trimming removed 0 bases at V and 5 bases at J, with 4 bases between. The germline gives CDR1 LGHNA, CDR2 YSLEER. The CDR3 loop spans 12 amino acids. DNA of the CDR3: TGCGCCAGCAGCCAAGAGGGGTATGGCTACACCTTC. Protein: CASSQEGYGYTF.

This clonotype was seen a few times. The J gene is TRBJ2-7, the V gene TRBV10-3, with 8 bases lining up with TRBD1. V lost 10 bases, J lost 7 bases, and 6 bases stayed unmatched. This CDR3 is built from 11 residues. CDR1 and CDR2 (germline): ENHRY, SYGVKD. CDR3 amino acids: CATRQGWEQYF. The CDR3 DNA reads TGTGCCACCCGACAGGGGTGGGAGCAGTACTTC.

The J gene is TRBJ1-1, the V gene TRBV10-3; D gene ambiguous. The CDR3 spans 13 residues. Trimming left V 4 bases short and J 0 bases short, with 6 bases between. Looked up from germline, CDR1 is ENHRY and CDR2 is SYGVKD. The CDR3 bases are TGTGCCATCAGTGTTACGTTGAACACTGAAGCTTTCTTT. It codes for CAISVTLNTEAFF.

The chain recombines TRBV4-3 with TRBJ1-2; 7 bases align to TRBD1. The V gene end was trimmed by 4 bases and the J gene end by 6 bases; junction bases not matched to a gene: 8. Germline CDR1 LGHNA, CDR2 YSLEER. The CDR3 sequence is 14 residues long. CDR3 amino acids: CASSREGTGDGYTF. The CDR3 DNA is TGCGCCAGCAGCCGTGAAGGCACAGGGGATGGCTACACCTTC.

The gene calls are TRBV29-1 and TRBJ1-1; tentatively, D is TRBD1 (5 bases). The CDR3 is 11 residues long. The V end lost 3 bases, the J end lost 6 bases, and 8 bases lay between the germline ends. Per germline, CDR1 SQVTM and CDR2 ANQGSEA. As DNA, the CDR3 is TGCAGCGTTGACAGGGACTCTGAAGCTTTCTTT. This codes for CSVDRDSEAFF.

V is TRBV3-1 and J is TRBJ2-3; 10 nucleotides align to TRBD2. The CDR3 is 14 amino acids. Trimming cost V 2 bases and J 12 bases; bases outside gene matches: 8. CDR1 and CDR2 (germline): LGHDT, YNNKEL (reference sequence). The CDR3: CASSQKIGLADQYF. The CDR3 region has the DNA TGTGCCAGCAGCCAAAAGATAGGACTAGCGGATCAGTATTTT.